These 27 T cell receptor beta chains came from one sample sequenced in a study of shared clonotypes between healthy human individuals. Sequencing was performed with immunoSEQ multiplex PCR; in TCRdb, only in-frame clones are kept and a portion is missing. The sample holds about 600,000 clones, about 95% seen once. Naive CD8 populations comprised CD45RO-negative cells positively selected for CCR7, excluding terminally differentiated effector memory CD45RA+ cells. The sequencing sample was made of naive CD8+ T cells sorted from blood. Receptors originate from a young woman in good health.

The V and J genes are TRBV29-1 and TRBJ2-7, with 13 bases that match TRBD2. V lost 6 bases to trimming and J lost 0 bases; unmatched junction nucleotides: 11. CDR1 and CDR2 (germline): SQVTM, ANQGSEA. The CDR3 covers 17 residues. Written as DNA, the CDR3 is TGCAGCGTGAGAAAACTAGCGGGAGGGCCTAACTCCTACGAGCAGTACTTC. Amino acids: CSVRKLAGGPNSYEQYF.

A remark on this clone: This sample also contains other DNA sequences that code for the same CDR3. The chain links TRBV15 to TRBJ2-5; possibly TRBD2 for D (5 bases). The CDR3 totals 15 residues. V gave up 0 bases and J gave up 1 base, with 9 bases separating them. Germline CDR1 LNHNV, CDR2 YYDKDF (reference sequence). Here the CDR3 DNA reads TGTGCCACCAGCAGAGATCGAGGGCGCCAAGAGACCCAGTACTTC. Translating gives CATSRDRGRQETQYF.

The V gene is TRBV30, the J gene TRBJ2-1; D unclear. With 5 bases removed from V and 0 bases from J, the gap between germline ends came to 14 bases. Germline V gene sequence: CDR1 GTSNPN, CDR2 SVGIG (reference sequence). The CDR3 totals 15 residues. The CDR3 protein is CAWGISSSSYNEQFF. CDR3 DNA sequence: TGTGCCTGGGGGATTTCATCGAGCTCCTACAATGAGCAGTTCTTC.

The rearrangement uses TRBV5-8 and TRBJ2-7; 12 bases agree with TRBD2. V dropped 5 bases and J dropped 4; count of bases not matched to a gene: 7. Germline CDR1 and CDR2: SGHTS and YDEGEE. The CDR3 loop spans 15 amino acids. CDR3 residues: CASSLRLAGEYEQYF. The CDR3 nucleotides read TGTGCCAGCAGTCTTCGACTAGCGGGAGAATACGAGCAGTACTTC.

The chain is built from TRBV19 and TRBJ2-5, with 9 bases that match TRBD2. CDR3 length: 14 residues. V lost 3 bases, J lost 5 bases, and 4 bases stayed unmatched. Germline assignment: CDR1 LNHDA and CDR2 SQIVND (reference sequence). The CDR3 region has the DNA TGTGCCAGTAGTATGGCGGGGGGGCCGGAGACCCAGTACTTC. It translates to CASSMAGGPETQYF.

Regarding this clone: The sample holds other DNA sequences that translate to the same CDR3. This chain uses TRBV6-5 with TRBJ2-7; D call uncertain. There are 13 residues in the CDR3. Germline CDR1 reads MNHEY; CDR2 reads SVGAGI. Deletions cut 2 bases from V and 4 bases from J, with 9 bases between. The CDR3 region is CASSYRDTYEQYF. CDR3 nucleotide sequence: TGTGCCAGCAGTTACCGAGACACTTACGAGCAGTACTTC.

This rearrangement joins TRBV27 to TRBJ1-2; TRBD1 might be the D (6 bases). The CDR3 has 13 amino acids. Per germline, CDR1 MNHEY and CDR2 SMNVEV (reference sequence). V was cut by 6 bases and J by 5 bases, with 13 bases left in between. The CDR3 bases are TGTGCCAGCAGGCTCACAGGGACGTATGGCTACACCTTC. It codes for CASRLTGTYGYTF.

The CDR3 DNA sequence: TGTGCCAGCAGTACCCCGAGTGGCCCCAATACGCAGTATTTT. Residues: CASSTPSGPNTQYF. This chain uses TRBV7-9 with TRBJ2-3, with D unresolved. Trimming removed 6 bases from V and 7 bases from J, with 17 bases in between. The germline V gene has CDR1 SEHNR and CDR2 FQNEAQ (reference sequence). This CDR3 spans 14 amino acids.

The chain is built from TRBV5-8 and TRBJ2-3; D gene unclear. V was clipped by 4 bases and J by 0 bases, with 3 bases between them. The CDR3 has 12 amino acids. Germline V gene sequence: CDR1 SGHTS, CDR2 YDEGEE. CDR3 coding DNA: TGTGCCAGCAGCGTGAGCACAGATACGCAGTATTTT. Residues: CASSVSTDTQYF.

In this sample, this clone turned up once. The gene calls are TRBV28 and TRBJ2-7; 8 nucleotides match TRBD2. The J segment lost 4 bases and the V segment lost 3 bases, leaving 8 bases of the junction unmatched. The CDR3 contains 15 residues. CDR1 MDHEN and CDR2 SYDVKM come from the germline V gene. CDR3 amino acids: CASSFPKASGYEQYF. In DNA, the CDR3 is TGTGCCAGCAGTTTCCCGAAGGCTAGCGGGTACGAGCAGTACTTC. Drawing the rest from reference TRBV28 and TRBJ2-7, the complete variable domain is DVKVTQSSRYLVKRTGEKVFLECVQDMDHENMFWYRQDPGLGLRLIYFSYDVKMKEKGDIPEGYSVSREKKERFSLILESASTNQTSMYLCASSFPKASGYEQYFGPGTRLTVT.

The chain recombines TRBV11-2 with TRBJ1-5, with a tentative D call TRBD1 (6 bases). The CDR3 has 13 residues. V lost 5 bases and J lost 10, with 15 bases in between. CDR1 is SGHAT, CDR2 FQNNGV, per germline. CDR3 sequence reads: CASSPGAGAPQHF. The CDR3 coding sequence is TGTGCCAGCAGCCCAGGGGCGGGGGCTCCCCAGCATTTT.

The chain couples TRBV19 to TRBJ2-1; D remains ambiguous. Germline V CDR1 and CDR2: LNHDA, SQIVND (reference sequence). Trimming left V 0 bases short and J 5 bases short, with 5 bases between. The CDR3 spans 13 residues. The CDR3 is CASSIERNNEQFF. In DNA form, the CDR3 reads TGTGCCAGTAGTATAGAACGTAACAATGAGCAGTTCTTC. Full variable domain (missing parts from reference TRBV19 and TRBJ2-1): DGGITQSPKYLFRKEGQNVTLSCEQNLNHDAMYWYRQDPGQGLRLIYYSQIVNDFQKGDIAEGYSVSREKKESFPLTVTSAQKNPTAFYLCASSIERNNEQFFGPGTRLTVL.

The chain combines TRBV5-4 with TRBJ2-1; D unclear. V was clipped by 5 bases and J by 8 bases, with 8 bases between them. There are 11 residues in the CDR3. Per germline, CDR1 SGHNT and CDR2 YYREEE (reference sequence). The CDR3 bases are TGTGCCAGCAGGTCCCTCGATGAGCAGTTCTTC. This codes for CASRSLDEQFF.

CDR3 amino acids: CASSHRTGTDYGYTF. CDR3 nucleotide sequence: TGTGCCAGCAGTCATCGGACAGGGACAGATTATGGCTACACCTTC. The chain uses TRBV27 and TRBJ1-2; 8 bases map to TRBD1. This CDR3 spans 15 amino acids. Per germline, CDR1 MNHEY and CDR2 SMNVEV (reference sequence). V dropped 5 bases and J dropped 5; count of bases not matched to a gene: 10.

The rearrangement joins TRBV27 to TRBJ1-1; 8 bases fit TRBD1. Germline CDR1 MNHEY, CDR2 SMNVEV (reference sequence). The junction had 1 base not matched to a gene; V was cut back by 3 bases and J by 1 base. The CDR3 consists of 14 residues. CDR3 bases: TGTGCCAGCAGTTTTGGGACAGGGAACACTGAAGCTTTCTTT. This codes for CASSFGTGNTEAFF.

The V gene is TRBV4-2, the J gene TRBJ1-1; weak D call: TRBD1 (6 bases). Trimming shortened V by 0 bases and J by 4 bases, and 15 bases separated the two germline ends. This CDR3 has 16 residues. CDR1 is LGHNA, CDR2 YNFKEQ, per germline. This chain's CDR3 is CASSQDTGGSGTEAFF. The DNA of the CDR3 is TGTGCCAGCAGCCAAGATACCGGGGGCTCGGGCACTGAAGCTTTCTTT.

This clone was detected once. The chain recombines TRBV4-1 with TRBJ2-1; 9 bases fit TRBD2. The CDR3 totals 16 residues. Germline values: CDR1 MGHRA, CDR2 YSYEKL. The V segment lost 0 bases and the J segment 6 bases; nucleotides outside the gene matches: 6. The CDR3 sequence: CASSQDKGGRGNEQFF. CDR3 nucleotides: TGCGCCAGCAGCCAAGATAAGGGCGGGAGGGGCAATGAGCAGTTCTTC.

The CDR3 sequence is CASSVESGSPGELFF. CDR3 nucleotides: TGTGCCAGCAGCGTAGAGAGCGGGAGCCCCGGGGAGCTGTTTTTT. The rearrangement uses TRBV9 and TRBJ2-2; 8 positions agree with TRBD2. The length of the CDR3 is 15 residues. Germline loops: CDR1 SGDLS, CDR2 YYNGEE. V lost 0 bases to trimming and J lost 6 bases; unmatched junction nucleotides: 4. Combining the CDR3 with reference TRBV9 and TRBJ2-2 gives the whole variable domain DSGVTQTPKHLITATGQRVTLRCSPRSGDLSVYWYQQSLDQGLQFLIQYYNGEERAKGNILERFSAQQFPDLHSELNLSSLELGDSALYFCASSVESGSPGELFFGEGSRLTVL.

A single count supports this clone. The chain has TRBV11-2 and TRBJ2-1; D gene uncertain. V was trimmed by 7 bases and J by 0 bases, leaving 13 bases between them. Per the germline V gene, CDR1 is SGHAT and CDR2 is FQNNGV. The CDR3 sequence is 15 residues long. CDR3 in amino acids: CASTSMSGSYNEQFF. The CDR3 DNA sequence: TGTGCCAGCACTTCTATGTCGGGCTCCTACAATGAGCAGTTCTTC.

The chain combines TRBV28 with TRBJ2-5, with 8 bases lining up with TRBD2. The CDR3 spans 13 residues. Germline values: CDR1 MDHEN, CDR2 SYDVKM. V lost 7 bases to trimming and J lost 5 bases; unmatched junction nucleotides: 6. The CDR3 nucleotides read TGTGCCAGCATTACGGGAGGGGGTGAGACCCAGTACTTC. As protein: CASITGGGETQYF.

This clone has just one count. The V call is TRBV29-1, the J call TRBJ2-3, with no clear D. There are 14 residues in the CDR3. Deletions cut 1 base from V and 0 bases from J, with 8 bases between. Germline assignment: CDR1 SQVTM and CDR2 ANQGSEA. The CDR3 protein is CSVEGSSSTDTQYF. The CDR3 bases are TGCAGCGTTGAAGGTTCCTCAAGCACAGATACGCAGTATTTT.

This sequence joins TRBV28 and TRBJ2-1; D may correspond to TRBD1 or TRBD2 (5 bases each). Trimming shortened V by 5 bases and J by 4 bases, and 9 bases separated the two germline ends. The CDR3 has 13 amino acids. CDR1 is MDHEN, CDR2 SYDVKM, per germline. CDR3 loop: CASSGGGYNEQFF. CDR3 DNA: TGTGCCAGCAGTGGGGGTGGGTACAATGAGCAGTTCTTC. The whole variable domain, remainder taken from reference TRBV28 and TRBJ2-1, is DVKVTQSSRYLVKRTGEKVFLECVQDMDHENMFWYRQDPGLGLRLIYFSYDVKMKEKGDIPEGYSVSREKKERFSLILESASTNQTSMYLCASSGGGYNEQFFGPGTRLTVL.

This chain joins TRBV11-2 and TRBJ2-3; TRBD1 matches at 12 bases. Germline values: CDR1 SGHAT, CDR2 FQNNGV. J was trimmed by 10 bases and V by 5 bases; bases with no gene match: 10. This CDR3 comprises 15 residues. The chain's CDR3 is CASSRLGTGGSAQYF. The CDR3 DNA is TGTGCCAGCAGCCGATTAGGGACAGGGGGCTCGGCGCAGTATTTT.

This clone appeared a single time. The chain links TRBV4-2 to TRBJ1-1; D may be TRBD1 (6 bases). The length of the CDR3 is 11 residues. Germline V lookup: CDR1 LGHNA, CDR2 YNFKEQ. Trimming cost V 5 bases and J 11 bases, with 12 bases left between them. CDR3 region: CASSFTGRAFF. CDR3 bases: TGTGCCAGCAGCTTCACAGGGAGGGCTTTCTTT.

This chain uses TRBV27 with TRBJ2-1; 7 nucleotides align to TRBD2. V lost 5 bases and J lost 4; bases outside the gene matches: 5. Germline V gene data show CDR1 as MNHEY and CDR2 as SMNVEV (reference sequence). The length of the CDR3 is 14 residues. This chain's CDR3 is CASSPTSTYNEQFF. DNA of the CDR3: TGTGCCAGCAGTCCGACTAGCACATACAATGAGCAGTTCTTC.

The chain joins TRBV5-5 to TRBJ2-1; 7 bases line up with TRBD1. The trim removed 7 bases at V and 0 bases at J, leaving 7 bases unmatched. This CDR3 spans 15 amino acids. In germline, CDR1 is SGHKS, CDR2 YYEKEE (reference sequence). The CDR3 bases are TGTGCCAGCTCTATAAGGGACAGCTCCTACAATGAGCAGTTCTTC. It translates to CASSIRDSSYNEQFF.

The chain couples TRBV21-1 to TRBJ1-1; TRBD1 is taken as the D call from the table, unchecked against the DNA. TRBV21-1 is recorded as a pseudogene. This CDR3 spans 14 amino acids. CDR3 coding DNA: TGTGCCAGCAGCATCGGACAGGAGAACACTGAAGCTTTCTTT. This codes for CASSIGQENTEAFF.